What follows are 10 T cell receptor beta chains derived from one specimen sequenced in a study of cytomegalovirus exposure and HLA in healthy donors. 60 Vbeta and 13 Jbeta primers were used in PCR. TCRdb's table, derived via immunoSEQ multiplex PCR, lists solely in-frame clones and lacks some. Of 150,000 to 200,000 clones listed, over 65% are singletons. The sample consisted of PBMCs. These receptors were taken from a woman aged 40 to 50 in good health and CMV-seronegative.

This clone was detected only a few times. The CDR3 DNA follows: TGTGCCAGCAGAATAAGACGGGGAGCTAACTATGGCTACACCTTC. This translates into CASRIRRGANYGYTF. This sequence joins TRBV28 and TRBJ1-2; D ambiguous. This CDR3 region has 15 residues. Trimming cost V 6 bases and J 0 bases, with 14 bases left between them. Germline loops: CDR1 MDHEN, CDR2 SYDVKM.

This clone was counted a single time. This chain uses TRBV5-1 with TRBJ1-2, with 9 bases lining up with TRBD1. The CDR3 length is 18 residues. Germline V gene lookup returns CDR1 SGHRS and CDR2 YFSETQ. V lost 0 bases and J lost 0; bases outside the gene matches: 9. The CDR3: CASSLARTGEGANYGYTF. Here the CDR3 DNA reads TGCGCCAGCAGCTTGGCCCGGACAGGGGAAGGCGCTAACTATGGCTACACCTTC.

The chain has TRBV28 and TRBJ2-7, with a weak D call TRBD1 (5 bases). Germline loops: CDR1 MDHEN, CDR2 SYDVKM. This CDR3 spans 12 amino acids. V lost 4 bases and J lost 6, with 10 bases in between. CDR3 sequence reads: CASSWGRSEQYF. DNA for the CDR3: TGTGCCAGCAGTTGGGGCCGGTCCGAGCAGTACTTC.

The CDR3 sequence: CASRGQGRGDSPLHF. The CDR3 region has the DNA TGTGCCAGCAGGGGACAGGGACGGGGGGATTCACCCCTCCACTTT. The chain uses TRBV6-5 and TRBJ1-6; 9 positions match TRBD1. Trimming took 6 bases from V and 8 from J; bases not matched to a gene: 8. Germline V gene data show CDR1 as MNHEY and CDR2 as SVGAGI. The CDR3 runs 15 residues.

This clone has at least ten counts. The rearrangement uses TRBV5-5 and TRBJ2-7; perhaps TRBD1 as D (6 bases). V lost 3 bases and J lost 6, with 16 bases in between. Germline assignment: CDR1 SGHKS and CDR2 YYEKEE (reference sequence). The CDR3 is made up of 14 amino acids. CDR3 amino acids: CASSWFNSGVEQYF. The CDR3 DNA reads as TGTGCCAGCAGCTGGTTTAACTCAGGGGTCGAGCAGTACTTC. Complete variable domain (other parts from reference TRBV5-5 and TRBJ2-7): DAGVTQSPTHLIKTRGQQVTLRCSPISGHKSVSWYQQVLGQGPQFIFQYYEKEERGRGNFPDRFSARQFPNYSSELNVNALLLGDSALYLCASSWFNSGVEQYFGPGTRLTVT.

This chain connects TRBV5-5 to TRBJ1-1; perhaps TRBD1 as D (5 bases). CDR1 SGHKS and CDR2 YYEKEE come from the germline V gene (reference sequence). V was cut by 5 bases and J by 1 base, with 21 bases left in between. The CDR3 has 17 amino acids. In nucleotides, the CDR3 is TGTGCCAGCAGTCGGGACCCCTCTTGGGGAGGGAACACTGAAGCTTTCTTT. Its translation: CASSRDPSWGGNTEAFF. Full variable domain (outside the CDR3, taken from reference TRBV5-5 and TRBJ1-1): DAGVTQSPTHLIKTRGQQVTLRCSPISGHKSVSWYQQVLGQGPQFIFQYYEKEERGRGNFPDRFSARQFPNYSSELNVNALLLGDSALYLCASSRDPSWGGNTEAFFGQGTRLTVV.

The chain is built from TRBV18 and TRBJ2-5; D possibly corresponds to TRBD2 (6 bases). Per germline, CDR1 KGHSH and CDR2 LQKENI. The V gene lost 6 bases and the J gene lost 2 bases, with 19 bases spanning the gap. CDR3 length: 16 amino acids. CDR3 bases: TGTGCCAGCTCTCCGACTCGGTCGAGCGGGCAAGAGACCCAGTACTTC. Amino acids: CASSPTRSSGQETQYF.

Note on this clone: An end of the junction differs from the germline gene, which may be a read error. The chain combines TRBV7-9 with TRBJ2-7, with D possibly TRBD1 on 6 matching bases. Germline V gene sequence: CDR1 SEHNR, CDR2 FQNEAQ (reference sequence). This CDR3 is 16 amino acids long. CDR3 amino acids: CSSSLTGTRSSYEQYF. The CDR3 nucleotides are TGTTCCAGCAGCTTGACCGGGACAAGGAGCTCCTACGAGCAGTACTTC.

The chain is built from TRBV13 and TRBJ1-1; weak D call: TRBD1 (5 bases). The V gene lost 4 bases and the J gene lost 0 bases, with 9 bases spanning the gap. In germline, CDR1 is PRHDT, CDR2 FYEKMQ (reference sequence). The CDR3 totals 14 residues. The CDR3 loop reads CASSYRQMNTEAFF. CDR3 DNA: TGTGCCAGCAGCTATCGACAGATGAACACTGAAGCTTTCTTT.

This clone has more than one count but fewer than ten. V gene TRBV5-1 combines with J gene TRBJ2-2; D is perhaps TRBD1 (6 bases). Germline values: CDR1 SGHRS, CDR2 YFSETQ. This CDR3 region has 13 residues. Trimming took off 3 bases at V and 5 bases at J, with 8 bases between the two ends. The CDR3 loop is CASSYTGTGELFF. CDR3 nucleotides: TGCGCCAGCAGCTACACAGGGACCGGGGAGCTGTTTTTT.